These 14 T cell receptor beta chains originate from one sample sequenced in a study of identical twins. TCRdb processed the 5' RACE reads anew with MiXCR; each CDR3 protein has one entry. The sample yields around 280,000 distinct CDR3 sequences, more than 6.5% seen once. These records were also assigned to another study, of yellow fever vaccine responses in identical twins.

What was sequenced was memory (CD45RO+) T cells sorted from blood. The receptors shown here come from a woman aged 18-30 years in good health.

This clonotype was counted a few times. The V and J genes are TRBV28 and TRBJ2-6; D perhaps matches TRBD2 (5 bases). CDR3 length: 15 amino acids. Trimming pared 7 bases from V and 1 base from J, leaving 11 bases between. The germline gives CDR1 MDHEN, CDR2 SYDVKM. The DNA for the CDR3 is TGTGCCAGCACCCCATGGGAGTCTGGGGCCAACGTCCTGACTTTC. As protein: CASTPWESGANVLTF.

This clonotype has just a few counts. The chain employs TRBV20-1 and TRBJ2-4, with 9 nucleotides matching TRBD1. The CDR3 has 16 amino acids. CDR1 DFQATT and CDR2 SNEGSKA come from the germline V gene (reference sequence). V lost 6 bases, J lost 3 bases, and 12 bases stayed unmatched. CDR3 sequence (DNA): TGCAGTGCCGGGGCCTCCGGGACAGGGATCAAAAACATTCAGTACTTC. Translated, it gives CSAGASGTGIKNIQYF.

This clonotype has at least ten counts. The CDR3 loop is CASSEDGGRSEAFF. In DNA form, the CDR3 reads TGTGCCAGCAGTGAAGATGGGGGCCGCAGTGAAGCTTTCTTT. J is TRBJ1-1 and V is TRBV2, with D perhaps TRBD1 (6 bases). V lost 1 base to trimming and J lost 7 bases, with 13 bases between them. Germline V gene sequence: CDR1 SNHLY, CDR2 FYNNEI. The CDR3 totals 14 residues. Full variable domain (remainder filled in from reference TRBV2 and TRBJ1-1): EPEVTQTPSHQVTQMGQEVILRCVPISNHLYFYWYRQILGQKVEFLVSFYNNEISEKSEIFDDQFSVERPDGSNFTLKIRSTKLEDSAMYFCASSEDGGRSEAFFGQGTRLTVV.

This clonotype was counted many times. The chain employs TRBV24-1 and TRBJ2-5, with D maybe TRBD2 (5 bases). Trimming took off 2 bases at V and 5 bases at J, with 11 bases between the two ends. The length of the CDR3 is 14 residues. From germline, CDR1 is KGHDR and CDR2 SFDVKD. The DNA of the CDR3 is TGTGCCACCAGTGATTCCCCTACGGGGGAGACCCAGTACTTC. Its protein product is CATSDSPTGETQYF.

This clonotype was detected only a few times. The rearrangement uses TRBV2 and TRBJ2-7; 11 bases agree with TRBD1. The CDR3 length is 16 residues. After removal of 6 bases from V and 4 bases from J, the junction contained 11 bases not matched to a gene. CDR1 SNHLY and CDR2 FYNNEI come from the germline V gene. The chain's CDR3 is CASSDLTGTGGYEQYF. For the CDR3, the DNA is TGTGCCAGCAGCGACCTAACCGGGACAGGGGGTTACGAGCAGTACTTC.

This clonotype has only a few counts. The CDR3 reads CAISEQAGEGNEQFF. CDR3 bases: TGTGCCATCAGTGAACAAGCGGGAGAGGGAAATGAGCAGTTCTTC. The chain uses TRBV10-3 and TRBJ2-1; TRBD2 agrees at 8 bases. The CDR3 runs 15 residues. V dropped 3 bases and J dropped 7; count of bases not matched to a gene: 8. Germline V gene sequence: CDR1 ENHRY, CDR2 SYGVKD.

Written as DNA, the CDR3 is TGTGCCAGCAGTCCCGGGACAGGGTTACATGAGCAGTTCTTC. Its translation is CASSPGTGLHEQFF. This rearrangement joins TRBV28 to TRBJ2-1; TRBD1 matches 9 bases. Germline lookup yields CDR1 MDHEN and CDR2 SYDVKM. Trimming took 5 bases from V and 8 from J; bases not matched to a gene: 7. The CDR3 covers 14 residues.

This clonotype appeared many times. CDR3 protein: CASSLAGGHGYTF. The CDR3 coding sequence is TGCGCCAGCAGCTTGGCCGGGGGGCATGGCTACACCTTC. The V and J genes are TRBV5-1 and TRBJ1-2, with D possibly TRBD1 on 6 matching bases. The CDR3 length is 13 residues. In germline, CDR1 is SGHRS, CDR2 YFSETQ. V was pared by 0 bases and J by 6 bases, with 9 bases between.

The chain employs TRBV19 and TRBJ2-7, with TRBD2 matching over 10 bases. The CDR3 is made up of 18 amino acids. In germline, CDR1 is LNHDA, CDR2 SQIVND (reference sequence). With V trimmed by 6 bases and J by 3 bases, 17 bases remained unmatched. The chain's CDR3 is CASRRQTITSGTVYEQYF. The CDR3 DNA follows: TGTGCCAGTAGAAGACAGACCATCACTAGCGGGACCGTCTACGAGCAGTACTTC.

A note on this clonotype: The junction departs from germline at one end; a sequencing error may be responsible. The chain is built from TRBV20-1 and TRBJ2-1, with TRBD1 matching over 7 bases. Germline V gene lookup returns CDR1 DFQATT and CDR2 SNEGSKA (reference sequence). This CDR3 has 11 residues. DNA of the CDR3: TGCAGTGCTAGCGACAGGGTTAAGTATCTCTTC. Residues: CSASDRVKYLF.

The chain has TRBV24-1 and TRBJ2-2; D not certain. Germline lookup yields CDR1 KGHDR and CDR2 SFDVKD. Trimming shortened V by 1 base and J by 1 base, and 12 bases separated the two germline ends. The CDR3 runs to 17 residues. Here the CDR3 reads CATSDFGLTGNTGELFF. In nucleotides, the CDR3 is TGTGCCACCAGTGATTTCGGCCTGACTGGGAACACCGGGGAGCTGTTTTTT.

The V gene is TRBV7-9, the J gene TRBJ2-5, with D maybe TRBD2 (6 bases). V was clipped by 5 bases and J by 1 base, with 17 bases between them. Germline V lookup: CDR1 SEHNR, CDR2 FQNEAQ (reference sequence). The CDR3 has 16 residues. In DNA form, the CDR3 reads TGTGCCAGCAGCCATACCCCGGGGGAAGGCCAAGAGACCCAGTACTTC. Translating it yields CASSHTPGEGQETQYF. The full variable domain, its missing parts supplied by reference TRBV7-9 and TRBJ2-5, is DTGVSQNPRHKITKRGQNVTFRCDPISEHNRLYWYRQTLGQGPEFLTYFQNEAQLEKSRLLSDRFSAERPKGSFSTLEIQRTEQGDSAMYLCASSHTPGEGQETQYFGPGTRLLVL.

The chain uses TRBV12-3 or TRBV12-4 and TRBJ2-2, with TRBD2 matching over 9 bases. This CDR3 spans 15 amino acids. V dropped 4 bases and J dropped 5; count of bases not matched to a gene: 5. The CDR3 region is CASSSSGGRTGELFF. The CDR3 DNA is TGTGCCAGCAGTTCAAGCGGGGGGCGAACCGGGGAGCTGTTTTTT.

J is TRBJ2-7 and V is TRBV4-2; D possibly matches TRBD1 or TRBD2 (6 bases each). Germline lookup yields CDR1 LGHNA and CDR2 YNFKEQ. The CDR3 is made up of 17 amino acids. Trimming removed 0 bases from V and 1 base from J, with 16 bases in between. This CDR3 is CASSQDDGGGGSYEQYF. The CDR3 DNA sequence: TGTGCCAGCAGCCAAGACGACGGCGGAGGGGGGTCCTACGAGCAGTACTTC.